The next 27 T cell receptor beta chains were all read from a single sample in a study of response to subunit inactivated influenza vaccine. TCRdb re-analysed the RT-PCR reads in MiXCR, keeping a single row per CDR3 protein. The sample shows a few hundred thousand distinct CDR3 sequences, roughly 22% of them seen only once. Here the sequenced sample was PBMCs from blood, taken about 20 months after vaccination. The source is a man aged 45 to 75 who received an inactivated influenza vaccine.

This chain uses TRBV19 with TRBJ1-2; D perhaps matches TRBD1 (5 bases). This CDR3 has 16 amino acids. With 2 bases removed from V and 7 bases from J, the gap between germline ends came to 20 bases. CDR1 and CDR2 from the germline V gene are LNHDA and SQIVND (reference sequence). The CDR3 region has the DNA TGTGCCAGTAGTATACAAGGCAGGGCCACCTCGATTGGCTACACCTTC. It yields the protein CASSIQGRATSIGYTF.

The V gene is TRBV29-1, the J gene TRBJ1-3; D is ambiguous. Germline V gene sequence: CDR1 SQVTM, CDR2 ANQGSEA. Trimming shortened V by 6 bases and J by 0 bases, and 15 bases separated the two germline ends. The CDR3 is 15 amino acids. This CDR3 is CSVALGGNSGNTIYF. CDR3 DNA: TGCAGCGTCGCCTTGGGTGGGAACTCTGGAAACACCATATATTTT. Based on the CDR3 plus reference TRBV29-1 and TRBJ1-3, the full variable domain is SAVISQKPSRDICQRGTSLTIQCQVDSQVTMMFWYRQQPGQSLTLIATANQGSEATYESGFVIDKFPISRPNLTFSTLTVSNMSPEDSSIYLCSVALGGNSGNTIYFGEGSWLTVV.

CDR3 DNA: TGTGCCAGCAGCGCCTTTGGACTAGCGGGAAGGGGTAATGAGCAGTTCTTC. Encoded protein: CASSAFGLAGRGNEQFF. The chain has TRBV7-2 and TRBJ2-1; the match to TRBD2 covers 12 bases. Trimming at V came to 5 bases and at J to 7 bases, leaving 12 bases not matched to a gene. Germline assignment: CDR1 SGHTA and CDR2 FQGNSA. This CDR3 is built from 17 residues.

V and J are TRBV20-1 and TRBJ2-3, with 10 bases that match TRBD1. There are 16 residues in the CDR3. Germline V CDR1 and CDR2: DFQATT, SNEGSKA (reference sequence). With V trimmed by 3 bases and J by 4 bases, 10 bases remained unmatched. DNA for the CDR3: TGCAGTGCTAGGGACCGGGACAGGGGAATTTCAGATACGCAGTATTTT. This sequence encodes CSARDRDRGISDTQYF.

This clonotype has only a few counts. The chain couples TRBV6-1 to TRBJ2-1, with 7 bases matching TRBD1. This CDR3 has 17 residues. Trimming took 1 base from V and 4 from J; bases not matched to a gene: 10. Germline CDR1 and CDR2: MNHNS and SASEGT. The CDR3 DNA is TGTGCCAGCAGTGAAGATCGAGGACAGGCTTATTACAATGAGCAGTTCTTC. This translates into CASSEDRGQAYYNEQFF.

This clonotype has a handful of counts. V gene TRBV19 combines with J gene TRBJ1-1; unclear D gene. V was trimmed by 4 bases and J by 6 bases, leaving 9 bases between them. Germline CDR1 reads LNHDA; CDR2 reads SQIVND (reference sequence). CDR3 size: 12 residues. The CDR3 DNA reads TGTGCCAGTAGTACCCGAATGGCTGAAGCTTTCTTT. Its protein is CASSTRMAEAFF.

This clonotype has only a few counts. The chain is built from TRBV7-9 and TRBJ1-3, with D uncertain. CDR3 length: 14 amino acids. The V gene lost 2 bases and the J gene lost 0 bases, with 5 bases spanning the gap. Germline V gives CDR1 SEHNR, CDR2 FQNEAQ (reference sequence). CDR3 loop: CASSLLSSGNTIYF. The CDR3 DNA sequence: TGTGCCAGCAGCTTACTCTCCTCTGGAAACACCATATATTTT.

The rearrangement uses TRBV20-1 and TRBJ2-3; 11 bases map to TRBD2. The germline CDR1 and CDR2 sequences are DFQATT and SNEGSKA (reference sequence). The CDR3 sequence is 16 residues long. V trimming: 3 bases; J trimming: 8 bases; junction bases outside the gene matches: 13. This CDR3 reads CSASNLAGGPGGTQYF. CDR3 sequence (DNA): TGCAGTGCTAGTAATTTAGCGGGAGGGCCAGGCGGTACGCAGTATTTT.

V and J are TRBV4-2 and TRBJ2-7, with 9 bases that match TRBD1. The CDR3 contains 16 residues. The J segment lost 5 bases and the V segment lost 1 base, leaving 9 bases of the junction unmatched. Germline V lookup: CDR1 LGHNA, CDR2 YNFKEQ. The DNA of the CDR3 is TGTGCCAGCAGCCAAGTTAAGGGACAGGGTGGCAACGAGCAGTACTTC. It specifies CASSQVKGQGGNEQYF.

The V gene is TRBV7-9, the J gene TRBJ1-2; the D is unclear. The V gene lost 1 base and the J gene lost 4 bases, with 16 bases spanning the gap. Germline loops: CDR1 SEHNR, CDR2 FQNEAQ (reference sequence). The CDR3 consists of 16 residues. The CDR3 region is CASSLELRGISYGYTF. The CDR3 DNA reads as TGTGCCAGCAGCTTAGAACTCCGCGGGATCAGCTATGGCTACACCTTC.

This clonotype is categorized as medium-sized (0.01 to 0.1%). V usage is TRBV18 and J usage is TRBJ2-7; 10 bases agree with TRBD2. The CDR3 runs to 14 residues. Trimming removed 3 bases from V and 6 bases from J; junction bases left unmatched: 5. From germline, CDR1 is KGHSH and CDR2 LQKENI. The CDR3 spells CASSPIAGGGEQYF. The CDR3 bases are TGTGCCAGCTCACCTATAGCGGGGGGCGGCGAGCAGTACTTC.

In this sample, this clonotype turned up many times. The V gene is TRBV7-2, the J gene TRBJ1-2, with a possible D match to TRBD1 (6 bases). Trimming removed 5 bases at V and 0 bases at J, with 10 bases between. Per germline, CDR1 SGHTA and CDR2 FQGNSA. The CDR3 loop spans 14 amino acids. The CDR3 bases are TGTGCCAGCAGCCGGGACATAGCTAACTATGGCTACACCTTC. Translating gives CASSRDIANYGYTF. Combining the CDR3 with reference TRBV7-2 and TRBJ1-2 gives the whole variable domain GAGVSQSPSNKVTEKGKDVELRCDPISGHTALYWYRQSLGQGLEFLIYFQGNSAPDKSGLPSDRFSAERTGGSVSTLTIQRTQQEDSAVYLCASSRDIANYGYTFGSGTRLTVV.

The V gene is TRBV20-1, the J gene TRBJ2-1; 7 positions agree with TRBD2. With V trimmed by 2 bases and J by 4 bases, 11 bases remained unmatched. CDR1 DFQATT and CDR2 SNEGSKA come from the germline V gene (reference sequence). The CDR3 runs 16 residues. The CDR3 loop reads CSARRVPSGSYNEQFF. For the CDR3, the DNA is TGCAGTGCTAGACGGGTGCCTAGCGGCAGTTACAATGAGCAGTTCTTC.

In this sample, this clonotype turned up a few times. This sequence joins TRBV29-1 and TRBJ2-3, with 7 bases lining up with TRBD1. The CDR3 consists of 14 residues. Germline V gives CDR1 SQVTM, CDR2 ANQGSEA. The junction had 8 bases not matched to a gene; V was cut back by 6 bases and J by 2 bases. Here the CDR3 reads CSVGRQGNTDTQYF. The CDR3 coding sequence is TGCAGCGTCGGCAGACAGGGCAACACAGATACGCAGTATTTT.

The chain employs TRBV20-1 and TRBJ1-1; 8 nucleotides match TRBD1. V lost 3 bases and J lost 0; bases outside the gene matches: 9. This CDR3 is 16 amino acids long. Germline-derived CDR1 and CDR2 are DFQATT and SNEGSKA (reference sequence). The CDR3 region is CSARRLGQGMNTEAFF. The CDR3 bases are TGCAGTGCTAGGAGGCTCGGACAGGGAATGAACACTGAAGCTTTCTTT.

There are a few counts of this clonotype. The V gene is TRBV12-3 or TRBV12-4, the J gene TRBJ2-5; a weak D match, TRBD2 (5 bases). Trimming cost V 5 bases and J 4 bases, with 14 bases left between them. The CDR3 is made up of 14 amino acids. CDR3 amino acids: CASSLGPAGETQYF. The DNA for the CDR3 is TGTGCCAGCAGTCTCGGCCCCGCGGGAGAGACCCAGTACTTC.

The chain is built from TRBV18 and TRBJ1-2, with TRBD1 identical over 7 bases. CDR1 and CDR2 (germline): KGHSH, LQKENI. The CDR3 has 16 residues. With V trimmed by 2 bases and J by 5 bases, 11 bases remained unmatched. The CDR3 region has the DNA TGTGCCAGCTCACCAGATATACAGGGGCTAGGATATGGCTACACCTTC. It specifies CASSPDIQGLGYGYTF.

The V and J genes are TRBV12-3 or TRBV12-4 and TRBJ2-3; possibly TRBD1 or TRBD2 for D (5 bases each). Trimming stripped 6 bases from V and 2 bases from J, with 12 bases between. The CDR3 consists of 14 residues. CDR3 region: CASRPGALTDTQYF. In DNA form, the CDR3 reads TGTGCCAGCAGGCCCGGGGCCCTCACAGATACGCAGTATTTT.

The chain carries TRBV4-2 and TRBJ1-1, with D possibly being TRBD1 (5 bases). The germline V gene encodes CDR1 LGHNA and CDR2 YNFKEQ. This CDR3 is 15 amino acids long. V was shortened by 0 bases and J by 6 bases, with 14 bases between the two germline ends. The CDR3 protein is CASSQDPGGAAEAFF. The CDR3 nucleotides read TGTGCCAGCAGCCAAGATCCCGGGGGTGCTGCTGAAGCTTTCTTT.

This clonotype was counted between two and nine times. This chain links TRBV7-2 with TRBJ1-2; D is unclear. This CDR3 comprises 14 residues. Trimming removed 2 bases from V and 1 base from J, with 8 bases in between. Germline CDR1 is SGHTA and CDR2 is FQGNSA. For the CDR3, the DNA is TGTGCCAGCAGCTTACGTCTCATTAACTATGGCTACACCTTC. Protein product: CASSLRLINYGYTF.

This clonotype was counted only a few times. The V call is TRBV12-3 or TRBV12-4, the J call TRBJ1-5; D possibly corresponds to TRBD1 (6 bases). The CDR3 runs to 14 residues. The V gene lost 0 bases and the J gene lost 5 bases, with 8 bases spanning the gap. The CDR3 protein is CASSLASGDQPQHF. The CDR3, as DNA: TGTGCCAGCAGTTTAGCGTCAGGGGATCAGCCCCAGCATTTT.

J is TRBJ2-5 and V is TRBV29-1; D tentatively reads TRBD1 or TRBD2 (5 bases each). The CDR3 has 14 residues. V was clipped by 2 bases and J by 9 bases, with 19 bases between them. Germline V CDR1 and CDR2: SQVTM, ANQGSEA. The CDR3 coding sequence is TGCAGCGTTGAAATTCGTCGGGACCCCGGGGCCCAGTACTTC. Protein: CSVEIRRDPGAQYF.

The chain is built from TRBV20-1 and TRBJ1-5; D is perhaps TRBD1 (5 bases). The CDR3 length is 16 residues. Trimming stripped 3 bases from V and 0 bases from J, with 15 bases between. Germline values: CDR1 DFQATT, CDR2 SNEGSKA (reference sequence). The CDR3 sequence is CSARGPAESSNQPQHF. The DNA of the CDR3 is TGCAGTGCTAGGGGGCCTGCAGAGAGTAGCAATCAGCCCCAGCATTTT.

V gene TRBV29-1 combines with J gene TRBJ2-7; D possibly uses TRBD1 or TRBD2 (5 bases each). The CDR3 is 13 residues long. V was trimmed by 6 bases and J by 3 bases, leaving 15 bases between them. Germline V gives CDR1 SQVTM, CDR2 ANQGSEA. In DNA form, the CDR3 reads TGCAGCGTCCTCCCGGGACCGAGCTACGAGCAGTACTTC. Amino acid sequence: CSVLPGPSYEQYF.

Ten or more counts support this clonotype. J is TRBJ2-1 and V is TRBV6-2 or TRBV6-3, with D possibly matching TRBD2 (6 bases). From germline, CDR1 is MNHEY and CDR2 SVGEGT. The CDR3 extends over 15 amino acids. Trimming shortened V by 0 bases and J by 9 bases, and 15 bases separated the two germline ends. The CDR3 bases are TGTGCCAGCAGTTACTCAGGATCTGGCGGGATTGAGCAGTTCTTC. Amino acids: CASSYSGSGGIEQFF.

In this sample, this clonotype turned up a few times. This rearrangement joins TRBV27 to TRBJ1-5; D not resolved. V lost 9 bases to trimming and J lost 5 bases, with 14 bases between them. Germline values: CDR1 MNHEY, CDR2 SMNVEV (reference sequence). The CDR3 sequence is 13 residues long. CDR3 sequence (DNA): TGTGCCAGAACCCGACGGGCTTATCAGCCCCAGCATTTT. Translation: CARTRRAYQPQHF.

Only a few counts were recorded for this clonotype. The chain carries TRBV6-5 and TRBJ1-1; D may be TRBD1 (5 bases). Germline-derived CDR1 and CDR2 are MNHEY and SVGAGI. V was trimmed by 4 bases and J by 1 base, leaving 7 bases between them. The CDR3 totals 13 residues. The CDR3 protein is CASSWTTNTEAFF. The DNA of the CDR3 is TGTGCCAGCAGTTGGACAACGAACACTGAAGCTTTCTTT.